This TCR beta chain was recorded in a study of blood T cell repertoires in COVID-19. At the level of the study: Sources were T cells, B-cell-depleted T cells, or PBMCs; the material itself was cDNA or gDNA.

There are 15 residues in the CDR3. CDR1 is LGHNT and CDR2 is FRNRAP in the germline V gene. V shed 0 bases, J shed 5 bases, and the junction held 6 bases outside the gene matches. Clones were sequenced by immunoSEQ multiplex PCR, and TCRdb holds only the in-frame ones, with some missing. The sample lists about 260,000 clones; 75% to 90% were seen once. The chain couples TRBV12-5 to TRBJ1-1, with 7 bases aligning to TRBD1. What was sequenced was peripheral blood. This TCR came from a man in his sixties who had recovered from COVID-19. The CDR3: CASGLVLGRGTEAFF. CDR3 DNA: TGTGCTAGTGGTTTGGTACTGGGCAGGGGGACTGAAGCTTTCTTT.